Each of the 20 T cell receptor beta chains below was sequenced from the same sample in a study of cytomegalovirus exposure and HLA in healthy donors. Assay: immunoSEQ multiplex PCR; the TCRdb copy retains only in-frame clones and omits some. The table lists about 110,000 clones, around 87% of them singletons. Sequencing input: PBMCs. These receptors came from a woman between 18 and 29 years old in good health and CMV-seropositive.

This sequence joins TRBV5-1 and TRBJ2-2, with TRBD1 matching 10 bases. Germline V gene data show CDR1 as SGHRS and CDR2 as YFSETQ. Trimming removed 3 bases from V and 5 bases from J; junction bases left unmatched: 16. CDR3 size: 19 residues. CDR3 in amino acids: CASSSPEVLRDRGTGELFF. The CDR3 region has the DNA TGCGCCAGCAGCTCCCCTGAAGTACTCCGGGACAGGGGAACCGGGGAGCTGTTTTTT. Complete variable domain (other parts from reference TRBV5-1 and TRBJ2-2): KAGVTQTPRYLIKTRGQQVTLSCSPISGHRSVSWYQQTPGQGLQFLFEYFSETQRNKGNFPGRFSGRQFSNSRSEMNVSTLELGDSALYLCASSSPEVLRDRGTGELFFGEGSRLTVL.

The V call is TRBV2, the J call TRBJ1-1, with D unresolved. The CDR3 is made up of 14 amino acids. The germline CDR1 and CDR2 sequences are SNHLY and FYNNEI. V was trimmed by 0 bases and J by 11 bases, leaving 16 bases between them. The CDR3 loop is CASSEAGTRIGAFF. The DNA for the CDR3 is TGTGCCAGCAGTGAAGCGGGTACCCGTATCGGGGCTTTCTTT. Supplemented by reference TRBV2 and TRBJ1-1, the full variable domain reads EPEVTQTPSHQVTQMGQEVILRCVPISNHLYFYWYRQILGQKVEFLVSFYNNEISEKSEIFDDQFSVERPDGSNFTLKIRSTKLEDSAMYFCASSEAGTRIGAFFGQGTRLTVV.

The rearrangement links TRBV9 to TRBJ1-4; D not certain. CDR1 and CDR2 from the germline V gene are SGDLS and YYNGEE. The CDR3 has 14 residues. The V and J ends lost 4 bases and 0 bases respectively, with 7 bases between them. The CDR3 coding sequence is TGTGCCAGCAGCCACGGTACAACTAATGAAAAACTGTTTTTT. It specifies CASSHGTTNEKLFF.

V usage is TRBV29-1 and J usage is TRBJ1-1; 7 nucleotides line up with TRBD1. Germline trimming cut 8 bases from V and 3 bases from J; bases unmatched to any gene: 15. This CDR3 spans 15 amino acids. CDR1 and CDR2 (germline): SQVTM, ANQGSEA. The CDR3 protein is CSPLRDSGLDTEAFF. CDR3 coding DNA: TGCAGCCCGTTGCGGGACAGCGGTCTGGACACTGAAGCTTTCTTT.

This rearrangement joins TRBV4-1 to TRBJ2-7, with a tentative D call TRBD1 (5 bases). Germline values: CDR1 MGHRA, CDR2 YSYEKL. V lost 4 bases to trimming and J lost 3 bases, with 13 bases between them. This CDR3 has 14 amino acids. CDR3 in DNA: TGCGCCAGCAGCCCCCTTGGACAATTCTACGAGCAGTACTTC. As protein: CASSPLGQFYEQYF.

This chain joins TRBV6-6 and TRBJ2-1; 9 bases match TRBD1. V lost 5 bases, J lost 6 bases, and 11 bases stayed unmatched. Germline CDR1 MNHNY, CDR2 SVGAGI (reference sequence). The CDR3 length is 16 residues. The CDR3 sequence: CASSLTTGGIGNEQFF. The CDR3 DNA reads TGTGCCAGCAGTCTCACCACAGGGGGCATAGGCAATGAGCAGTTCTTC.

Of note for this clone: This specimen includes other DNA sequences encoding the same CDR3. CDR3 nucleotide sequence: TGTGCCAGCAGCGTAGAAATCCGGACAGATAATTCACCCCTCCACTTT. Amino acids: CASSVEIRTDNSPLHF. V gene TRBV9 combines with J gene TRBJ1-6, with a tentative D call TRBD1 (6 bases). Germline loops: CDR1 SGDLS, CDR2 YYNGEE. The CDR3 loop spans 16 amino acids. The ends were cut back, 0 bases at V and 5 bases at J, with 12 bases in the middle.

The CDR3 protein is CASSYSKQNTNTEAFF. CDR3 sequence (DNA): TGTGCCAGCAGTTACTCGAAACAGAATACTAACACTGAAGCTTTCTTT. The chain combines TRBV6-5 with TRBJ1-1, with no clear D. The V end lost 0 bases, the J end lost 2 bases, and 13 bases lay between the germline ends. The CDR3 covers 16 residues. Germline CDR1 is MNHEY and CDR2 is SVGAGI.

This clone was detected once. This rearrangement joins TRBV2 to TRBJ1-2, with 11 positions matching TRBD1. Germline assignment: CDR1 SNHLY and CDR2 FYNNEI. The V segment lost 6 bases and the J segment 8 bases; nucleotides outside the gene matches: 8. This CDR3 contains 14 residues. The CDR3 region has the DNA TGTGCCAGCAGACTAAGGACAGGGGGCTTGGGCTACACCTTC. Amino acid sequence: CASRLRTGGLGYTF. The full variable domain, in which reference TRBV2 and TRBJ1-2 provide the parts outside the CDR3, is EPEVTQTPSHQVTQMGQEVILRCVPISNHLYFYWYRQILGQKVEFLVSFYNNEISEKSEIFDDQFSVERPDGSNFTLKIRSTKLEDSAMYFCASRLRTGGLGYTFGSGTRLTVV.

The chain employs TRBV7-9 and TRBJ1-1; tentative D call: TRBD1 (5 bases). Trimming cost V 5 bases and J 4 bases, with 8 bases left between them. Germline lookup yields CDR1 SEHNR and CDR2 FQNEAQ (reference sequence). The CDR3 runs to 12 residues. CDR3 loop: CASSQGGTEAFF. CDR3 bases: TGTGCCAGCAGCCAGGGAGGCACTGAAGCTTTCTTT.

The table lists this clone with a count of one. The V and J genes are TRBV28 and TRBJ2-7; 7 bases match TRBD2. V lost 5 bases to trimming and J lost 2 bases; unmatched junction nucleotides: 12. The CDR3 covers 16 residues. Germline CDR1 and CDR2: MDHEN and SYDVKM. The CDR3 sequence: CASSLSLAAGTYEQYF. Written as DNA, the CDR3 is TGTGCCAGCAGTCTAAGCCTAGCAGCGGGAACCTACGAGCAGTACTTC.

The chain combines TRBV5-5 with TRBJ1-6; possible D gene TRBD1, 5 bases. The CDR3 runs 16 residues. V was cut by 5 bases and J by 4 bases, with 16 bases left in between. Germline CDR1 is SGHKS and CDR2 is YYEKEE (reference sequence). The CDR3 spells CASSLLGRQYNSPLHF. CDR3 coding DNA: TGTGCCAGCAGTTTGCTAGGGCGACAGTATAATTCACCCCTCCACTTT.

The chain recombines TRBV28 with TRBJ2-1, with TRBD2 matching over 11 bases. V lost 8 bases and J lost 7; bases outside the gene matches: 10. This CDR3 comprises 15 residues. Germline V lookup: CDR1 MDHEN, CDR2 SYDVKM. The CDR3, as DNA: TGTGCCAGCTGTCCACTAGCGGGAGTATTAAATGAGCAGTTCTTC. Translation: CASCPLAGVLNEQFF.

This clone was seen just once. V and J are TRBV5-1 and TRBJ2-7; possibly TRBD1 for D (5 bases). Trimming stripped 0 bases from V and 11 bases from J, with 15 bases between. This CDR3 region has 13 residues. Germline V gives CDR1 SGHRS, CDR2 YFSETQ. This CDR3 reads CASSLGTIQEKYF. CDR3 DNA: TGCGCCAGCAGCTTGGGAACGATACAGGAGAAGTACTTC.

This clone was observed a few times. The chain employs TRBV6-6 and TRBJ1-4; tentative D call: TRBD1 (6 bases). The CDR3 is 15 residues long. Germline V gene data show CDR1 as MNHNY and CDR2 as SVGAGI (reference sequence). With 7 bases removed from V and 7 bases from J, the gap between germline ends came to 19 bases. The CDR3 reads CASTEQGLGGEKLFF. The CDR3 coding sequence is TGTGCCAGCACGGAACAGGGTTTAGGCGGTGAAAAACTGTTTTTT.

V usage is TRBV5-6 and J usage is TRBJ1-2; TRBD1 might be the D (6 bases). The CDR3 length is 12 residues. Germline V CDR1 and CDR2: SGHDT, YYEEEE. V lost 2 bases to trimming and J lost 7 bases, with 9 bases between them. CDR3 sequence reads: CASSFRGLGYTF. CDR3 nucleotide sequence: TGTGCCAGCAGCTTCAGGGGTCTTGGCTACACCTTC.

The chain couples TRBV5-1 to TRBJ2-2; a possible D gene is TRBD1 (6 bases). Germline V gene sequence: CDR1 SGHRS, CDR2 YFSETQ. V dropped 7 bases and J dropped 6 bases, with 19 bases sitting between them. This CDR3 has 15 residues. CDR3: CASQTTHRVPGELFF. DNA of the CDR3: TGCGCCAGCCAAACGACTCACAGGGTCCCCGGGGAGCTGTTTTTT.

This rearrangement joins TRBV4-1 to TRBJ2-3; 7 nucleotides align to TRBD2. V was pared by 4 bases and J by 0 bases, with 10 bases of the junction left unmatched. This CDR3 region has 17 residues. Germline values: CDR1 MGHRA, CDR2 YSYEKL. CDR3 residues: CASSRIGGGLSTDTQYF. CDR3 in DNA: TGCGCCAGCAGCCGTATTGGGGGAGGGTTGAGCACAGATACGCAGTATTTT.

The V gene is TRBV13, the J gene TRBJ1-1, with D tentatively TRBD1 (5 bases). The germline gives CDR1 PRHDT, CDR2 FYEKMQ (reference sequence). With 5 bases removed from V and 1 base from J, the gap between germline ends came to 11 bases. The CDR3 runs to 14 residues. The CDR3 region is CASSRDRKNTEAFF. The CDR3 DNA follows: TGTGCCAGCAGCCGAGACAGAAAGAACACTGAAGCTTTCTTT. Filled out from reference TRBV13 and TRBJ1-1, the complete variable domain reads AAGVIQSPRHLIKEKRETATLKCYPIPRHDTVYWYQQGPGQDPQFLISFYEKMQSDKGSIPDRFSAQQFSDYHSELNMSSLELGDSALYFCASSRDRKNTEAFFGQGTRLTVV.

In its sample, this clone was seen once. The rearrangement uses TRBV9 and TRBJ1-1; 7 positions match TRBD1. Trimming took 4 bases from V and 1 from J; bases not matched to a gene: 7. Germline V gene lookup returns CDR1 SGDLS and CDR2 YYNGEE. This CDR3 region has 15 residues. CDR3: CASSPRTGENTEAFF. The CDR3 DNA reads TGTGCCAGCAGCCCCCGGACAGGAGAGAACACTGAAGCTTTCTTT. Based on the CDR3 plus reference TRBV9 and TRBJ1-1, the full variable domain is DSGVTQTPKHLITATGQRVTLRCSPRSGDLSVYWYQQSLDQGLQFLIQYYNGEERAKGNILERFSAQQFPDLHSELNLSSLELGDSALYFCASSPRTGENTEAFFGQGTRLTVV.